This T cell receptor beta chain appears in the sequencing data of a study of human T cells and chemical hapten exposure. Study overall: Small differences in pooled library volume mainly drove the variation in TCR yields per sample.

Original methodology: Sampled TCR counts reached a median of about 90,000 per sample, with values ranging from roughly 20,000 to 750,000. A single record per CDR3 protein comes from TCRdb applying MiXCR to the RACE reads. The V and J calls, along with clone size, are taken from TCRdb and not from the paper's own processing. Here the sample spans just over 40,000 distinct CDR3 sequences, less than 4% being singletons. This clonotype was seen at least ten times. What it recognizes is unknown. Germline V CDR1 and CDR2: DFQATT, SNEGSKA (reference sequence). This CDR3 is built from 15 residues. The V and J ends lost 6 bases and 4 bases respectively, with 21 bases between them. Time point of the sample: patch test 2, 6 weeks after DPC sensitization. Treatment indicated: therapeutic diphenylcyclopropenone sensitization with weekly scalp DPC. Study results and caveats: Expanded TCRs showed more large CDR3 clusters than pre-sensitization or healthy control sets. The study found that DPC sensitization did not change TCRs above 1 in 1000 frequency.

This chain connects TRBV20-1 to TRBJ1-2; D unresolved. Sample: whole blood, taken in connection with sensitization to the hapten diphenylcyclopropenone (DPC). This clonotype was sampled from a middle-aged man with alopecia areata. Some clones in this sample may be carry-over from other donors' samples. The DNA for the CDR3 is TGCAGTGCCTTTCATACACTTCTGGGTCGCTATGGCTACACCTTC. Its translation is CSAFHTLLGRYGYTF.